The 25 T cell receptor beta chains below all came from one sample that was sequenced in a study of human T cells and chemical hapten exposure. TCRdb reanalysed the RACE reads using MiXCR and keeps one entry per CDR3 protein. The sample contains around 67,000 distinct CDR3 sequences, approximately 9% of which appear only once. Time point: patch test 2, 6 weeks after DPC sensitization. Indicated treatment: therapeutic diphenylcyclopropenone sensitization with weekly scalp DPC. The specimen was whole blood, collected in connection with sensitization to the hapten diphenylcyclopropenone (DPC). These receptors originate from a woman aged 50 to 60 with alopecia areata. Some clones in this sample may be carry-over from other donors' samples.

This clonotype was observed many times. This chain links TRBV7-9 with TRBJ2-5; D is ambiguous. V shed 1 base and J shed 1 base, with 7 bases lying between them. This CDR3 comprises 14 residues. CDR1 and CDR2 (germline): SEHNR, FQNEAQ (reference sequence). DNA for the CDR3: TGTGCCAGCAGCTTAGTAAGAGGCCAAGAGACCCAGTACTTC. Protein sequence: CASSLVRGQETQYF.

This clonotype has just a few counts. This rearrangement joins TRBV7-9 to TRBJ2-1; D ambiguous. This CDR3 is 15 amino acids long. The germline V and J ends were trimmed by 1 base and 2 bases, with 9 bases remaining between them. Germline CDR1 SEHNR, CDR2 FQNEAQ (reference sequence). This CDR3 reads CASSLVRGTYNEQFF. The CDR3 DNA reads TGTGCCAGCAGCTTAGTACGCGGCACCTACAATGAGCAGTTCTTC.

The sample holds a few counts of this clonotype. V usage is TRBV20-1 and J usage is TRBJ2-3; the D call may be TRBD1 or TRBD2 (5 bases each). The V end lost 5 bases, the J end lost 5 bases, and 14 bases lay between the germline ends. CDR1 and CDR2 (germline): DFQATT, SNEGSKA (reference sequence). The CDR3 runs 13 residues. The CDR3 loop is CSAGAFGGDTQYF. The CDR3 coding sequence is TGCAGTGCTGGGGCCTTCGGAGGAGATACGCAGTATTTT.

This clonotype was found many times. The chain uses TRBV18 and TRBJ2-3, with D possibly TRBD2 on 5 matching bases. The CDR3 covers 15 residues. The V end lost 2 bases, the J end lost 1 base, and 10 bases lay between the germline ends. The germline gives CDR1 KGHSH, CDR2 LQKENI. CDR3 bases: TGTGCCAGCTCACCAGGTGGGAGCGGCACAGATACGCAGTATTTT. Protein product: CASSPGGSGTDTQYF.

The rearrangement uses TRBV12-3 or TRBV12-4 and TRBJ1-1, with TRBD1 matching 11 bases. V lost 7 bases to trimming and J lost 4 bases; unmatched junction nucleotides: 11. The length of the CDR3 is 16 residues. This CDR3 reads CASTDPGTGGSTEAFF. The CDR3 DNA reads TGTGCCAGCACCGATCCCGGGACAGGGGGAAGCACTGAAGCTTTCTTT.

This clonotype was observed a few times. The rearrangement joins TRBV28 to TRBJ2-7; 7 bases align to TRBD1. V was clipped by 5 bases and J by 2 bases; unmatched bases: 3. Looked up from germline, CDR1 is MDHEN and CDR2 is SYDVKM. This CDR3 region has 13 residues. CDR3 sequence: CASSEGGPYEQYF. CDR3 nucleotides: TGTGCCAGCAGTGAAGGGGGCCCCTACGAGCAGTACTTC.

This clonotype was seen a few times. This chain uses TRBV18 with TRBJ2-4; D remains ambiguous. The CDR3 contains 16 residues. CDR1 and CDR2 (germline): KGHSH, LQKENI. V was cut by 3 bases and J by 2 bases, with 14 bases left in between. The CDR3 region is CASSPFGQLTKNIQYF. CDR3 in DNA: TGTGCCAGCTCACCCTTTGGGCAGCTGACCAAAAACATTCAGTACTTC.

The table lists this clonotype with a few counts. The V and J genes are TRBV28 and TRBJ2-1; D is unresolved. This CDR3 is 13 amino acids long. Germline assignment: CDR1 MDHEN and CDR2 SYDVKM. Trimming shortened V by 2 bases and J by 7 bases, and 9 bases separated the two germline ends. In DNA, the CDR3 is TGTGCCAGCAGTTTAAGGGTCGGGAATGAGCAGTTCTTC. Amino acid sequence: CASSLRVGNEQFF.

This clonotype was detected ten times or more. The chain is built from TRBV4-3 and TRBJ1-5, with D uncertain. Deletions cut 0 bases from V and 0 bases from J, with 9 bases between. Germline CDR1 reads LGHNA; CDR2 reads YSLEER. The CDR3 has 16 amino acids. CDR3 bases: TGCGCCAGCAGCCAAGATGCTCAGGTTAGCAATCAGCCCCAGCATTTT. Its translation is CASSQDAQVSNQPQHF.

This clonotype was recorded at least ten times. The gene calls are TRBV6-2 or TRBV6-3 and TRBJ1-1; unclear D gene. CDR3 size: 13 residues. The V end lost 2 bases, the J end lost 2 bases, and 6 bases lay between the germline ends. Looked up from germline, CDR1 is MNHEY and CDR2 is SVGEGT. Here the CDR3 DNA reads TGTGCCAGCAGTTACAATAGAAACACTGAAGCTTTCTTT. Translating it yields CASSYNRNTEAFF.

This clonotype has ten or more counts. The genes are TRBV7-2 and TRBJ1-6, with D tentatively TRBD1 (6 bases). There are 15 residues in the CDR3. In germline, CDR1 is SGHTA, CDR2 FQGNSA. V lost 6 bases and J 4 bases, leaving 13 bases between the germline ends. The CDR3 loop reads CASSFGQTYNSPLHF. In nucleotides, the CDR3 is TGTGCCAGCAGTTTCGGACAGACATATAATTCACCCCTCCACTTT.

This clonotype showed up many times. The chain has TRBV20-1 and TRBJ1-4, with D maybe TRBD1 (5 bases). Germline lookup yields CDR1 DFQATT and CDR2 SNEGSKA (reference sequence). The germline V and J ends were trimmed by 0 bases and 6 bases, with 14 bases remaining between them. The length of the CDR3 is 15 residues. CDR3 DNA: TGCAGTGCTAGAGATCCGCAGGGAGGGGATGAAAAACTGTTTTTT. Its protein product is CSARDPQGGDEKLFF.

This clonotype appeared a few times. The V and J genes are TRBV24-1 and TRBJ2-1, with 9 nucleotides matching TRBD1. Germline lookup yields CDR1 KGHDR and CDR2 SFDVKD. Trimming at V came to 5 bases and at J to 4 bases, leaving 17 bases not matched to a gene. The CDR3 spans 19 residues. CDR3 DNA: TGTGCCACCAGTGTCCAAATCACCCCGACAGGGGGGAAGTACAATGAGCAGTTCTTC. It yields the protein CATSVQITPTGGKYNEQFF.

This clonotype was detected a few times. This chain links TRBV4-1 with TRBJ2-1; 9 bases align to TRBD2. V trimming: 3 bases; J trimming: 2 bases; junction bases outside the gene matches: 8. The V gene's germline CDR1 is MGHRA and CDR2 YSYEKL. This CDR3 is built from 17 residues. The CDR3 sequence is CASSHGGGAPAYNEQFF. In DNA form, the CDR3 reads TGCGCCAGCAGCCACGGCGGGGGGGCGCCCGCCTACAATGAGCAGTTCTTC.

This clonotype was counted many times. J is TRBJ2-2 and V is TRBV20-1; D unclear. CDR1 is DFQATT and CDR2 is SNEGSKA in the germline V gene (reference sequence). The V end lost 3 bases, the J end lost 4 bases, and 15 bases lay between the germline ends. This CDR3 is built from 15 residues. The CDR3 reads CSARSLVRPTGELFF. The CDR3 coding sequence is TGCAGTGCTAGGTCGTTGGTGCGTCCCACCGGGGAGCTGTTTTTT.

Turning to this clonotype: This could be a read error, since a much larger clone is one nucleotide away. The CDR3 bases are TGTGCCAGCAGCTTAGAGCCAGCAGGTAAGCAGTTCTTC. It codes for CASSLEPAGKQFF. The chain links TRBV11-2 to TRBJ2-1; no firm D call. The CDR3 is made up of 13 amino acids. V lost 0 bases and J 11 bases, leaving 11 bases between the germline ends. Germline V gene data show CDR1 as SGHAT and CDR2 as FQNNGV.

This clonotype was seen only a few times. This chain uses TRBV5-1 with TRBJ2-3; 9 bases agree with TRBD1. The CDR3 length is 18 residues. Trimming took 7 bases from V and 2 from J; bases not matched to a gene: 17. Germline lookup yields CDR1 SGHRS and CDR2 YFSETQ. This CDR3 is CASSRTGVLAEITDTQYF. In DNA form, the CDR3 reads TGCGCCAGCTCCCGGACAGGGGTCCTAGCGGAGATCACAGATACGCAGTATTTT.

This clonotype was seen more than once but under ten times. V and J are TRBV7-9 and TRBJ2-2, with D hard to call. Germline loops: CDR1 SEHNR, CDR2 FQNEAQ (reference sequence). The CDR3 is made up of 18 amino acids. The V end lost 2 bases, the J end lost 0 bases, and 16 bases lay between the germline ends. The CDR3 sequence: CASSLSLAGPANTGELFF. The CDR3 DNA reads as TGTGCCAGCAGCTTAAGTTTGGCAGGTCCCGCGAACACCGGGGAGCTGTTTTTT.

This clonotype was seen repeatedly, ten times or more. This chain connects TRBV20-1 to TRBJ1-1, with D perhaps matching TRBD1 (5 bases). Germline V CDR1 and CDR2: DFQATT, SNEGSKA (reference sequence). V shed 0 bases and J shed 5 bases, with 10 bases lying between them. The CDR3 length is 13 residues. Here the CDR3 DNA reads TGCAGTGCTAGAGATCTGGGGGAAACTGAAGCTTTCTTT. Protein sequence: CSARDLGETEAFF.

This clonotype was detected many times. The J gene is TRBJ1-2, the V gene TRBV12-3 or TRBV12-4; D unclear. The length of the CDR3 is 15 residues. Between the trimmed V and J ends, which lost 6 bases and 5 bases, there was a span of 19 bases. CDR3 loop: CASSPGSARGYGYTF. CDR3 nucleotides: TGTGCCAGCAGCCCGGGGTCGGCTCGTGGTTATGGCTACACCTTC.

In the case of this clonotype: Likely a read error: the CDR3 ends without its conserved phenylalanine or tryptophan. J is TRBJ1-4 and V is TRBV20-1, with TRBD1 matching over 7 bases. Germline CDR1 is DFQATT and CDR2 is SNEGSKA (reference sequence). V was clipped by 3 bases and J by 5 bases; unmatched bases: 12. This CDR3 comprises 16 residues. The CDR3 loop reads CSASPLFGTANEKLFS. CDR3 in DNA: TGCAGTGCTAGTCCCCTTTTCGGGACAGCAAATGAAAAACTGTTTTCT.

This CDR3 reads CASSRNGGGSSYEQYF. CDR3 in DNA: TGTGCCAGCAGCCGTAACGGCGGGGGAAGCTCCTACGAGCAGTACTTC. This chain links TRBV7-2 with TRBJ2-7; 7 bases are a match to TRBD2. Germline V gene data show CDR1 as SGHTA and CDR2 as FQGNSA. This CDR3 region has 16 residues. J gave up 0 bases and V 5 bases, and 10 bases lay outside the gene matches.

The rearrangement uses TRBV30 and TRBJ1-5; no clear D. Trimming took 0 bases from V and 0 from J, leaving 9 bases between them. The CDR3 has 15 residues. CDR1 GTSNPN and CDR2 SVGIG come from the germline V gene (reference sequence). As DNA, the CDR3 is TGTGCCTGGAGTGTAGGAGGCAATAGCAATCAGCCCCAGCATTTT. This encodes CAWSVGGNSNQPQHF.

This clonotype has a count of ten or more. The chain employs TRBV6-4 and TRBJ2-2; no reliable D call. Looked up from germline, CDR1 is MRHNA and CDR2 is SNTAGT. The CDR3 runs 16 residues. V lost 2 bases to trimming and J lost 0 bases, with 10 bases between them. In DNA form, the CDR3 reads TGTGCCAGCAGTGACGTTCAAGGGACGAACACCGGGGAGCTGTTTTTT. It codes for CASSDVQGTNTGELFF.

The CDR3 sequence is CASSLALDPSSNQPQHF. The CDR3 coding sequence is TGTGCCAGCAGTTTGGCCCTGGACCCGAGTAGCAATCAGCCCCAGCATTTT. V is TRBV12-3 or TRBV12-4 and J is TRBJ1-5; no clear D gene. This CDR3 is built from 17 residues. Deletions cut 3 bases from V and 0 bases from J, with 15 bases between.